This entry features one T cell receptor beta chain sequence. The sample comes from a study of blood T cell repertoires in COVID-19. Overall study: Sites in the United States, Italy and Spain provided acute and convalescent COVID-19 samples.

Authors' data handling: Nucleated cell counts were estimated from reference gene primer amplification. Repertoires were generated with immunoSEQ multiplex PCR, while TCRdb's copy carries only in-frame clones and drops some. V, J and clone size are those of that table, while D and trimming were read from the DNA. The sample lists approximately 100,000 clones, about 81% seen once, with less than 25% in the top ten. This CDR3 region has 14 residues. The germline CDR1 and CDR2 sequences are KGHDR and SFDVKD. V lost 1 base to trimming and J lost 5 bases, with 10 bases between them. Sequenced sample: peripheral blood. The receptor comes from a man in his sixties or seventies with acute or convalescent COVID-19. The J gene is TRBJ1-1, the V gene TRBV24-1, with unresolved D. The CDR3 loop is CATSDFGPRTEAFF. The CDR3 DNA sequence: TGTGCCACCAGTGATTTTGGGCCAAGGACTGAAGCTTTCTTT.